The 2 T cell receptor beta chains below come from one sample, sequenced in a study of T cell repertoires in cytomegalovirus infection. TCRdb independently ran MiXCR on the reads; one entry per CDR3 protein. The sample holds 150,000 to 200,000 distinct CDR3 sequences; roughly 20% are singletons and the top ten take about 2.9%. Sequencing was performed on PBMCs. The receptors here all came from a human donor in good health (CMV status not recorded). Some clones in this sample may be carry-over from other donors' samples.

V usage is TRBV2 and J usage is TRBJ1-1; D is unclear. This CDR3 is built from 11 residues. Trimming removed 3 bases at V and 3 bases at J, with 2 bases between. Germline assignment: CDR1 SNHLY and CDR2 FYNNEI. CDR3 nucleotide sequence: TGTGCCAGCAGTGATTACACTGAAGCTTTCTTT. Its protein is CASSDYTEAFF.

This clonotype was observed a handful of times. The CDR3 sequence: CASEGAGLTYEQYF. For the CDR3, the DNA is TGTGCCAGCGAGGGGGCGGGACTGACCTACGAGCAGTACTTC. The chain employs TRBV5-3 and TRBJ2-7; TRBD1 might be the D (7 bases). TRBV5-3 is treated as an ORF (open reading frame) with a function not yet certain. The CDR3 length is 14 residues. The V and J ends lost 8 bases and 2 bases respectively, with 17 bases between them.